These T cell receptor beta chains were read from a single sample in a study of beta chain features in type 1 diabetes. The assay was immunoSEQ multiplex PCR, and TCRdb's table has in-frame clones only and misses some. The data show about 650,000 clones, 9.5% to 15% seen once. Source material: naive CD4+ T cells from blood. The receptors originated from a man aged 25-45 years with type 1 diabetes. CDR3s include the opening cysteine and the closing phenylalanine or tryptophan. D genes are given only for firm matches. Rows give clone size only sometimes, using once, few, many, or a class for an expanded clone.

D,V,size,J,length,DNA,CDR3
NA,TRBV2,few,TRBJ1-5,14,TGTGCCAGCAGTGAAGGACAGATCAATCAGCCCCAGCATTTT,CASSEGQINQPQHF
NA,TRBV28,few,TRBJ2-1,16,TGTGCCAGCAGTTTAGGGGGGCAGGGGAATTACAATGAGCAGTTCTTC,CASSLGGQGNYNEQFF
NA,TRBV7-9,few,TRBJ2-5,14,TGTGCCAGCAGCTTAGGGGCAGTACAAGAGACCCAGTACTTC,CASSLGAVQETQYF
NA,TRBV12-5,NA,TRBJ2-1,14,TGTGCTAGTGGCGAACAGGGCTCCTACAATGAGCAGTTCTTC,CASGEQGSYNEQFF
TRBD1,TRBV4-3,few,TRBJ1-2,17,TGCGCCAGCAGCCGAAACCCCAGGGGGCGCGAAGCAAATGGCTACACCTTC,CASSRNPRGREANGYTF
NA,TRBV7-9,few,TRBJ1-4,14,TGTGCCAGCAGCCAAAGGACGGTGGAAGAAAAACTGTTTTTT,CASSQRTVEEKLFF
TRBD2,TRBV7-2,NA,TRBJ2-3,16,TGTGCCAGCAGCACGACTAGCGGGGGGGGCGCGAATACGCAGTATTTT,CASSTTSGGGANTQYF
TRBD1,TRBV5-4,NA,TRBJ2-5,14,TGTGCCAGCAGCCAGGGACAGCACCAAGAGACCCAGTACTTC,CASSQGQHQETQYF
NA,TRBV27,few,TRBJ1-5,13,TGTGCCAGCACCCCGAAGGGCAATCAGCCCCAGCATTTT,CASTPKGNQPQHF
NA,TRBV7-2,NA,TRBJ1-4,16,TGTGCCAGCAGCTCACGGATTCTTGCAACTAATGAAAAACTGTTTTTT,CASSSRILATNEKLFF
NA,TRBV15,few,TRBJ1-5,16,TGTGCCACCAGCAGAATGGGACGGAATAGCAATCAGCCCCAGCATTTT,CATSRMGRNSNQPQHF
TRBD1,TRBV29-1,NA,TRBJ1-5,13,TGCAGCGTTTTGACAGGGAGCAATCAGCCCCAGCATTTT,CSVLTGSNQPQHF
NA,TRBV6-6,NA,TRBJ2-1,14,TGTGCCAGCAGAGGAACCACTAGTTATGGTGAGCAGTTCTTC,CASRGTTSYGEQFF
NA,TRBV6-1,NA,TRBJ1-5,11,TGTGCCAGCAGCCAACTCGGGCCCCAGCATTTT,CASSQLGPQHF
TRBD2,TRBV7-3,few,TRBJ2-1,15,TGTGCCAGCAGCTCCAACGGGGGGGCCCCGAATGAGCAGTTCTTC,CASSSNGGAPNEQFF
NA,TRBV7-6,few,TRBJ1-6,17,TGTGCCAGCAGCTTATTTCCCCGGGGCAAAGAGGGTTCACCCCTCCACTTT,CASSLFPRGKEGSPLHF
TRBD1,TRBV4-3,NA,TRBJ2-1,17,TGCGCCAGCAGCCCAAAAACCGGGACAGGGGCCTCCAATGAGCAGTTCTTC,CASSPKTGTGASNEQFF
TRBD2,TRBV28,NA,TRBJ2-5,15,TGTGCCAGCAGAGCCACTAGCGGGGGGACGGAGACCCAGTACTTC,CASRATSGGTETQYF
TRBD2,TRBV7-2,few,TRBJ2-5,16,TGTGCCAGCAGCTTTCCTAGCGGGGGGGTCCAAGAGACCCAGTACTTC,CASSFPSGGVQETQYF
TRBD1,TRBV29-1,NA,TRBJ2-7,14,TGCAGCGTAATCGGGACAGGGAGCTCCTACGAGCAGTACTTC,CSVIGTGSSYEQYF
NA,TRBV18,few,TRBJ1-5,15,TGTGCCAGCTCACCACAGGCGGGGGCGAATCAGCCCCAGCATTTT,CASSPQAGANQPQHF
NA,TRBV28,NA,TRBJ1-6,12,TGTGCCAGCAGTTTCCAAGATTCACCCCTCCACTTT,CASSFQDSPLHF
TRBD2,TRBV7-2,NA,TRBJ2-1,13,TGTGCCAGCACACGGCGGGGGACGAATGAGCAGTTCTTC,CASTRRGTNEQFF
TRBD1,TRBV11-2,NA,TRBJ1-1,13,TGTGCCAGCAGCTCGGACAGGGACACTGAAGCTTTCTTT,CASSSDRDTEAFF
NA,TRBV18,NA,TRBJ1-1,14,TGTGCCAGCTCACCCGCGGACTCCATCACTGAAGCTTTCTTT,CASSPADSITEAFF
NA,TRBV5-6,few,TRBJ1-2,10,TGTGCCAGCAGAGGGAGGGGCTACACCTTC,CASRGRGYTF
NA,TRBV19,NA,TRBJ2-1,15,TGTGCCAGTAGTTACTGGGACTTATCCTACAATGAGCAGTTCTTC,CASSYWDLSYNEQFF
TRBD1,TRBV29-1,NA,TRBJ1-2,13,TGCAGCGCCCCCAGGGGGCAGGGCTATGGCTACACCTTC,CSAPRGQGYGYTF
NA,TRBV7-3,few,TRBJ2-6,14,TGTGCCAGCAGCGCCCAAACTGGGGCCAACGTCCTGACTTTC,CASSAQTGANVLTF
NA,TRBV29-1,NA,TRBJ1-3,13,TGCAGCGCCACGAGAGGCTCTGGAAACACCATATATTTT,CSATRGSGNTIYF
NA,TRBV27,few,TRBJ2-7,15,TGTGCCAGCAGTTCCCGGCGGTCCAGAGACTACGAGCAGTACTTC,CASSSRRSRDYEQYF
NA,TRBV10-3,few,TRBJ2-5,13,TGTGCCATCAGCAGGGGGGACCAAGAGACCCAGTACTTC,CAISRGDQETQYF
TRBD1,TRBV7-2,NA,TRBJ2-1,16,TGTGCCAGCAGCCCTATCGGGACAGGCCCCTACAATGAGCAGTTCTTC,CASSPIGTGPYNEQFF
TRBD2,TRBV9,NA,TRBJ2-1,13,TGTGCCAGCAGCCAAGGACTAGCGGGATATCAGTTCTTC,CASSQGLAGYQFF
NA,TRBV5-6,few,TRBJ2-7,14,TGTGCCAGCAGCTTATCAGCAGCCGGTTACGAGCAGTACTTC,CASSLSAAGYEQYF
TRBD2,TRBV7-3,few,TRBJ2-1,15,TGTGCCAGCAGCCCCGGGACTAGCGGTGGGAATGAGCAGTTCTTC,CASSPGTSGGNEQFF
NA,TRBV6-6,NA,TRBJ1-5,15,TGTGCCAGCAGCGAAGACAGGCCCAGGAATCAGCCCCAGCATTTT,CASSEDRPRNQPQHF
NA,TRBV4-3,few,TRBJ1-2,15,TGCGCCAGCAGCCAAGATCTTACAGGAAACTATGGCTACACCTTC,CASSQDLTGNYGYTF
NA,TRBV5-1,few,TRBJ1-4,15,TGCGCCAGCAGCTCGGGCCATCCGATTAATGAAAAACTGTTTTTT,CASSSGHPINEKLFF
NA,TRBV7-3,few,TRBJ2-1,17,TGTGCCAGCAGCTTAGAAGGCCCCGGGGGTGGTTACAATGAGCAGTTCTTC,CASSLEGPGGGYNEQFF
NA,TRBV15,NA,TRBJ2-3,16,TGTGCCACCAGCAGAAGGTCAGACCCTAGCACAGATACGCAGTATTTT,CATSRRSDPSTDTQYF
NA,TRBV11-3,NA,TRBJ1-1,13,TGTGCCAGCGGCGGGCAGTCGGGCACTGAAGCTTTCTTT,CASGGQSGTEAFF